The text below deals with one T cell receptor (beta chain). Its antigen target is currently unknown. The data were obtained in a study of CXCR3-negative and CXCR3-positive naive CD8 T cells (dated by TCRdb to about 2019). Describing the broader study: In total, some 130 million TRB reads were obtained, corresponding to roughly 1.5 +/- 0.3 million reads per library. Diversity and physicochemical repertoire analyses were performed on some 10 donors pooled from two independent experiments. The TRBV-TRBJ cluster analysis covered naive subsets from 5 or 6 donors and memory cells from 3 donors. Points the paper makes about the study in general: TRB CDR3s from CXCR3-positive naive cells showed higher hydrophobicity (lower Kidera factor 4), lower energy, and higher strength and volume indices than CXCR3-negative naive cells. TRBV-TRBJ usage was similar between naive CXCR3-negative and CXCR3-positive cells from the same donor, while memory cells showed distinct patterns. Both naive subsets had comparably high repertoire diversity, while memory CD8+ T cells had much lower repertoire diversity. CXCR3 expression partially decreased after cryopreservation, so most assays used freshly isolated PBMCs. Because surface CD5, which is linked to self-reactivity in mice, was comparable between the naive subsets, TCR interaction strength was also inferred from the physicochemical properties of TRB CDR3s.

Data came from a NextSeq 550. The Human TCR Profiling Kit (MiLaboratory) was used to make UMI-labeled 5' RACE TRB cDNA libraries. cDNA synthesis used the entire amount of extracted RNA, and PCR amplification then used the entire amount of cDNA produced. Libraries were prepared in parallel with an identical number of PCR cycles. Turning to the authors' computational methods: MIGEC and MiXCR extracted about 50,000 +/- 9,200 unique UMI-labeled TRB cDNA molecules per library, requiring at least two reads per UMI. An average of roughly 40,000 +/- 10,000 functional in-frame TRB CDR3 nucleotide clonotypes without stop codons was found per library. After downsampling to 5000 UMI-labeled TRB molecules per sample, diversity metrics, including normalized Shannon-Wiener and Chao1, were computed in VDJtools. For the central five CDR3 residues, VDJtools calculated physicochemical properties weighted by clonotype size, namely interaction energy, strength, volume and Kidera factor 4. TCRdb reprocessed the sequencing reads and holds a single record per CDR3 protein sequence, with no DNA. The V and J calls and clone size are TCRdb's, not the authors'. This sample's table lists over 20,000 distinct CDR3 sequences. The ten top clones hold roughly 2.8% of the sample.

Each CD8+ T cell subset was flow-sorted in triplicate, and 300,000 cells per subset were placed directly into RLT lysis buffer. Naive CD8+ T cells were defined stringently as CD45RO-CCR7+CD27+CD95- to exclude memory contaminants. Peripheral blood mononuclear cells were isolated from buffy coats using standard density gradient centrifugation. Naive CXCR3-negative and CXCR3-positive CD8+ T cells were flow-sorted on a FACSAria III. An RNeasy Mini Kit was used to extract total RNA from the sorted cells. The CDR3 numbers 17 residues from cysteine through phenylalanine. The DNA is unrecorded. The germline V gene gives CDR1 as SGHTA and CDR2 as FQGNSA.

Input material: naive CXCR3- CD8+ T cells from blood. Read against the paper, the sample's cell subset or site label means: CD45RO-CCR7+CD27+CD95- naive CD8+ T cells lacking CXCR3 (TNR3-). The receptor chain draws on TRBV7-2 and TRBJ2-3; there is no DNA to check the TCRdb D call of TRBD2. This receptor was taken from a human donor in good health. Some clones in this sample may be carry-over from other donors' samples. Here the CDR3 is given as CASSLRSTSGAADTQYF.